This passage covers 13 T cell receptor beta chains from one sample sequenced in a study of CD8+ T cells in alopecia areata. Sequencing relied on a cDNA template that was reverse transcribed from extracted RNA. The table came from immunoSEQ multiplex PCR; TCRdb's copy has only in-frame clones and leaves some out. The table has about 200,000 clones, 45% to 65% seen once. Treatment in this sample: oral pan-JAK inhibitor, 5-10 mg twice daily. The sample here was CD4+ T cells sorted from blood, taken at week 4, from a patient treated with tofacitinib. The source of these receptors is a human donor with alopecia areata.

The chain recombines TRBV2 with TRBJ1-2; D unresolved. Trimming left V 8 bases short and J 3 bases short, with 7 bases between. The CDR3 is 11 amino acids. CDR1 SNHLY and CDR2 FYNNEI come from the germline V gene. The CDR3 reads CASGSDYGYTF. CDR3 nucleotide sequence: TGTGCCAGCGGTAGTGACTATGGCTACACCTTC.

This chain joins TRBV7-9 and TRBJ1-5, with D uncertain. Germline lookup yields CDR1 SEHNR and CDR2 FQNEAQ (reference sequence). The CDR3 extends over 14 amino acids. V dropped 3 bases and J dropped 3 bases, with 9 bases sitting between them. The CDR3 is CASSFGVSNQPQHF. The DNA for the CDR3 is TGTGCCAGCAGCTTCGGGGTATCCAATCAGCCCCAGCATTTT. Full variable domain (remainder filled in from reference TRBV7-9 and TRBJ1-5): DTGVSQNPRHKITKRGQNVTFRCDPISEHNRLYWYRQTLGQGPEFLTYFQNEAQLEKSRLLSDRFSAERPKGSFSTLEIQRTEQGDSAMYLCASSFGVSNQPQHFGDGTRLSIL.

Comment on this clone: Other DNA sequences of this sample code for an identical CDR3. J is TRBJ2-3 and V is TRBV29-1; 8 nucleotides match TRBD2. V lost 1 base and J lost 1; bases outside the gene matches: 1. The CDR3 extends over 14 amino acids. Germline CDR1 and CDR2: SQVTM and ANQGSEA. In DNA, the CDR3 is TGCAGCGTTGAAGGGCGGGGGGGCACAGATACGCAGTATTTT. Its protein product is CSVEGRGGTDTQYF.

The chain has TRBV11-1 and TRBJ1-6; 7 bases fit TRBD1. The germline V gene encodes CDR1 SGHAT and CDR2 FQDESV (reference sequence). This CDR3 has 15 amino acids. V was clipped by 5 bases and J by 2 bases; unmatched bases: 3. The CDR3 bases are TGTGCCAGCAGCAACGGACAGGCCTATAATTCACCCCTCCACTTT. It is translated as CASSNGQAYNSPLHF.

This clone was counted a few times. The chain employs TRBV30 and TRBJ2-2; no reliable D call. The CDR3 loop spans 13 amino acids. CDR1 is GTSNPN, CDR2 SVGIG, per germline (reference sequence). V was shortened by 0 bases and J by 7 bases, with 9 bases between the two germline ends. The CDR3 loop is CAWSVKLFGELFF. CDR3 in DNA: TGTGCCTGGAGTGTCAAATTGTTCGGGGAGCTGTTTTTT. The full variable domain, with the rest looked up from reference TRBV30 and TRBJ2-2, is SQTIHQWPATLVQPVGSPLSLECTVEGTSNPNLYWYRQAAGRGLQLLFYSVGIGQISSEVPQNLSASRPQDRQFILSSKKLLLSDSGFYLCAWSVKLFGELFFGEGSRLTVL.

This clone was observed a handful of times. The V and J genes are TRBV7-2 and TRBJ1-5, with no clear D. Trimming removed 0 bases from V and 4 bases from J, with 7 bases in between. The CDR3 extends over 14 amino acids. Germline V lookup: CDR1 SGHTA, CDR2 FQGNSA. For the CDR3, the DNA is TGTGCCAGCAGCTTAGCCGTCGGGAATCAGCCCCAGCATTTT. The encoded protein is CASSLAVGNQPQHF.

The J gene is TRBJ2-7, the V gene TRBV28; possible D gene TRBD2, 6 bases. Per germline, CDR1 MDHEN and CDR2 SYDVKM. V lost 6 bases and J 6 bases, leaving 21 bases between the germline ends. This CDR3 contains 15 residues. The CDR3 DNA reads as TGTGCCAGCAGACTTGCAGGGACTTTCCCCACCGAGCAGTACTTC. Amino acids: CASRLAGTFPTEQYF.

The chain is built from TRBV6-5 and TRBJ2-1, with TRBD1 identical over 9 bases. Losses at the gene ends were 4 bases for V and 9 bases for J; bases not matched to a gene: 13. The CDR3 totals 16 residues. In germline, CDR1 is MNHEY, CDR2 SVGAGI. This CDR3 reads CASSSQGAGPGGEQFF. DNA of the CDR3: TGTGCCAGCAGTTCACAGGGGGCCGGACCGGGAGGTGAGCAGTTCTTC.

The CDR3 DNA reads as TGTGCCAGCAGCTTAGAGGGAAATACGCAGTATTTT. It translates to CASSLEGNTQYF. J is TRBJ2-3 and V is TRBV7-9; no definite D call. CDR3 length equals 12 residues. The V gene lost 1 base and the J gene lost 7 bases, with 6 bases spanning the gap. CDR1 is SEHNR, CDR2 FQNEAQ, per germline (reference sequence).

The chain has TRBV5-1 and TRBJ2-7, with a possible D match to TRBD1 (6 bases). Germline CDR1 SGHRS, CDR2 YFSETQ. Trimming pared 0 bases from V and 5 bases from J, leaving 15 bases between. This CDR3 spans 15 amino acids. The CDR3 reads CASSLVAGDLNEQYF. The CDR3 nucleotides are TGCGCCAGCAGCTTGGTAGCAGGGGATCTCAACGAGCAGTACTTC.

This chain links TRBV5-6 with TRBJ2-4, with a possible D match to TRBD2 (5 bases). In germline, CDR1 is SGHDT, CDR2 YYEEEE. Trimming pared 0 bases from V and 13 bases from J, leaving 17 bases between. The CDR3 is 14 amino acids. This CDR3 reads CASSLASTRNRQYF. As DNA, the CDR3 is TGTGCCAGCAGCTTGGCAAGCACTAGAAATCGGCAGTACTTC.

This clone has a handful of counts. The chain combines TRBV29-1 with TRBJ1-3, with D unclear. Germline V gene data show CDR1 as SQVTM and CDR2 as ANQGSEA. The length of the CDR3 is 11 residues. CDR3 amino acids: CTAGEGNTIYF. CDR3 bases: TGCACGGCCGGGGAAGGAAACACCATATATTTT. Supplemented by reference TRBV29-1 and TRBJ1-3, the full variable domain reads SAVISQKPSRDICQRGTSLTIQCQVDSQVTMMFWYRQQPGQSLTLIATANQGSEATYESGFVIDKFPISRPNLTFSTLTVSNMSPEDSSIYLCTAGEGNTIYFGEGSWLTVV.

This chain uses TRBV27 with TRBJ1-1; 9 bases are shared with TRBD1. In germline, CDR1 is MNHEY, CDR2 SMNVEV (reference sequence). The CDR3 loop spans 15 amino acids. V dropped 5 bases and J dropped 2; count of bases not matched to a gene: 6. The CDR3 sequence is CASSAPGQGNTEAFF. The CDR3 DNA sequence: TGTGCCAGCAGTGCGCCGGGACAGGGTAACACTGAAGCTTTCTTT.